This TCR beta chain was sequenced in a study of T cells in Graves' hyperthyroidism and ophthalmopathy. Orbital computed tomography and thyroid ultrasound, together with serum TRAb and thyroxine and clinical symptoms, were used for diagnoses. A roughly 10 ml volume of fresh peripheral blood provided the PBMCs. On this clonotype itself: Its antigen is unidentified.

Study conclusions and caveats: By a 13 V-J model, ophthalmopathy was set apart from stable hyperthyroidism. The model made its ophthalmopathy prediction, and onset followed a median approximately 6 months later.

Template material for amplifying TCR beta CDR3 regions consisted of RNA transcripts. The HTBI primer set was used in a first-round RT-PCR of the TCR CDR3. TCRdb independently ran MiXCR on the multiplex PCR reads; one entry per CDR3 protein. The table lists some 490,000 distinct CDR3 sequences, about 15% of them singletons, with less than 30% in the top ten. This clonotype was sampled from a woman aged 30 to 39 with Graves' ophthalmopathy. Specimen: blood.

CDR3 in amino acids: CASSARQGTNNEQFF. CDR3 sequence (DNA): TGTGCCAGCAGCGCCCGACAGGGGACGAACAATGAGCAGTTCTTC. This chain uses TRBV9 with TRBJ2-1; 8 bases agree with TRBD1. The CDR3 is 15 residues long. Looked up from germline, CDR1 is SGDLS and CDR2 is YYNGEE. With V trimmed by 3 bases and J by 5 bases, 7 bases remained unmatched.